This entry describes one T cell receptor (beta chain). Its target is unknown. This CDR3 has 16 residues. V trimming: 0 bases; J trimming: 5 bases; junction bases outside the gene matches: 4. Germline-derived CDR1 and CDR2 are ENHRY and SYGVKD. This table comes from immunoSEQ multiplex PCR, and its TCRdb copy is limited to in-frame clones, with some not included. The sample contains fewer than 2.5 million clones, roughly 93% of which appear only once. This entry belongs to a study of shared clonotypes between healthy human individuals. Looking at the study overall: The cohort had two women and a few men, ages 18 to 49. Per donor, three plates held CD4 naive cells, three held CD4 memory, two held CD8 naive and one held CD8 memory. Broader study findings: Though the depth was large, rarefaction showed that sorted-subset sequencing was incomplete.

What was sequenced was naive CD4+ T cells from PBMCs. Subset specified: CD45RA+ positively selected. This TCR derives from a man younger than 35 in good health. Some clones in this sample may be carry-over from other donors' samples. This chain connects TRBV10-3 to TRBJ2-5; 12 bases fit TRBD2. DNA of the CDR3: TGTGCCATCAGTGAGTCTACTAGCGGGAGGTATGAGACCCAGTACTTC. This gives the protein CAISESTSGRYETQYF.